These 29 T cell receptor beta chains share one sample of origin, sequenced in a study of blood T cell repertoires in COVID-19. The data were produced by immunoSEQ multiplex PCR, yet TCRdb's version contains in-frame clones alone and is incomplete. This table holds over 65,000 clones, about 80% found once. Sequenced material: peripheral blood. These receptors all come from a man of 80 years or more with active COVID-19.

The rearrangement uses TRBV6-5 and TRBJ2-7, with 8 bases matching TRBD2. Per the germline V gene, CDR1 is MNHEY and CDR2 is SVGAGI. J was trimmed by 2 bases and V by 6 bases; bases with no gene match: 6. CDR3 size: 14 residues. In nucleotides, the CDR3 is TGTGCCAGCAGGGCACCGGGACTAGCCTACGAGCAGTACTTC. This gives the protein CASRAPGLAYEQYF.

J is TRBJ2-3 and V is TRBV4-2; TRBD2 matches 7 bases. Germline V gene sequence: CDR1 LGHNA, CDR2 YNFKEQ. The CDR3 is made up of 14 amino acids. With V trimmed by 1 base and J by 4 bases, 2 bases remained unmatched. CDR3 DNA: TGTGCCAGCAGCCAAGGGGGGGGTGCAGATACGCAGTATTTT. It encodes CASSQGGGADTQYF.

V and J are TRBV6-5 and TRBJ2-7; TRBD1 agrees at 9 bases. The CDR3 has 14 amino acids. Unmatched junction bases numbered 10, after V lost 6 bases and J lost 7 bases. Germline CDR1 is MNHEY and CDR2 is SVGAGI. CDR3 nucleotide sequence: TGTGCCAGCAGACCCGGGACAGGGTTATCTGAGCAGTACTTC. Translated: CASRPGTGLSEQYF.

V is TRBV4-1 and J is TRBJ2-3; 8 nucleotides match TRBD2. Germline trimming cut 0 bases from V and 8 bases from J; bases unmatched to any gene: 16. Per germline, CDR1 MGHRA and CDR2 YSYEKL. The length of the CDR3 is 18 residues. CDR3 DNA sequence: TGCGCCAGCAGCCAAGATCCTAAGGGGGGCGGGAGGTTCGGTACGCAGTATTTT. It specifies CASSQDPKGGGRFGTQYF.

Only one count was recorded for this clone. The chain uses TRBV7-2 and TRBJ2-3; no definite D call. Germline V gene sequence: CDR1 SGHTA, CDR2 FQGNSA. The CDR3 is 12 amino acids. V gave up 5 bases and J gave up 4 bases, with 7 bases separating them. CDR3 loop: CASSPPADTQYF. Here the CDR3 DNA reads TGTGCCAGCAGCCCGCCGGCAGATACGCAGTATTTT.

The V call is TRBV9, the J call TRBJ2-5; the D gene is possibly TRBD1 (6 bases). The CDR3 totals 15 residues. Germline CDR1 is SGDLS and CDR2 is YYNGEE. The germline V and J ends were trimmed by 1 base and 2 bases, with 12 bases remaining between them. For the CDR3, the DNA is TGTGCCAGCAGCGTAATGGGACACCCACAAGAGACCCAGTACTTC. It yields the protein CASSVMGHPQETQYF.

The CDR3 spells CASSLGLADLNTGELFF. The CDR3 nucleotides are TGTGCCAGCAGTTTGGGACTAGCGGACCTGAACACCGGGGAGCTGTTTTTT. The rearrangement joins TRBV28 to TRBJ2-2; 11 bases are shared with TRBD2. The CDR3 length is 17 residues. Germline CDR1 reads MDHEN; CDR2 reads SYDVKM. With V trimmed by 3 bases and J by 1 base, 4 bases remained unmatched.

The chain combines TRBV5-1 with TRBJ2-2; tentatively, D is TRBD1 (5 bases). This CDR3 comprises 15 residues. V was cut by 4 bases and J by 0 bases, with 10 bases left in between. The germline gives CDR1 SGHRS, CDR2 YFSETQ. The CDR3 nucleotides read TGCGCCAGCAGCCCCCAGGGAACGAACACCGGGGAGCTGTTTTTT. This gives the protein CASSPQGTNTGELFF. Filled out from reference TRBV5-1 and TRBJ2-2, the complete variable domain reads KAGVTQTPRYLIKTRGQQVTLSCSPISGHRSVSWYQQTPGQGLQFLFEYFSETQRNKGNFPGRFSGRQFSNSRSEMNVSTLELGDSALYLCASSPQGTNTGELFFGEGSRLTVL.

Comments on this clone: Mismatch with germline at one junction end may stem from a read error. V and J are TRBV7-7 and TRBJ2-5; TRBD2 is a possible D gene (6 bases). The CDR3 extends over 15 amino acids. The germline gives CDR1 SSHAT, CDR2 FNYEAQ (reference sequence). The CDR3 DNA is TGTGCTAGCAGCTTACATCCTAGCGTCCAAGAGACCCAGTACTTC. It encodes CASSLHPSVQETQYF.

The table lists this clone with a few counts. This rearrangement joins TRBV19 to TRBJ1-3, with D perhaps matching TRBD1 (5 bases). Deletions cut 6 bases from V and 2 bases from J, with 14 bases between. Germline-derived CDR1 and CDR2 are LNHDA and SQIVND (reference sequence). The CDR3 consists of 15 residues. The CDR3 loop reads CASSRTTNAGNTIYF. The CDR3 DNA sequence: TGTGCCAGTAGCAGGACAACGAACGCTGGAAACACCATATATTTT.

The chain employs TRBV28 and TRBJ2-3; 13 nucleotides agree with TRBD2. The V and J ends lost 2 bases and 4 bases, in that order; junction bases with no gene match: 3. The length of the CDR3 is 16 residues. Germline CDR1 reads MDHEN; CDR2 reads SYDVKM. The CDR3 sequence: CASSLPGLAGSDTQYF. The CDR3 bases are TGTGCCAGCAGTTTACCGGGACTAGCGGGATCAGATACGCAGTATTTT.

The rearrangement links TRBV27 to TRBJ2-7, with 7 bases fitting TRBD2. The CDR3 runs to 12 residues. Germline V gene lookup returns CDR1 MNHEY and CDR2 SMNVEV (reference sequence). The ends lost 3 bases at V and 7 bases at J; junction bases unmatched: 3. The CDR3 DNA reads as TGTGCCAGCAGTTTTGGAGCGGGGGAGCAGTACTTC. As protein: CASSFGAGEQYF.

This clone was recorded once. The chain is built from TRBV6-6 and TRBJ2-7; D is possibly TRBD1 (5 bases). Germline V lookup: CDR1 MNHNY, CDR2 SVGAGI (reference sequence). Trimming removed 4 bases from V and 4 bases from J, with 11 bases in between. CDR3 length: 13 residues. The CDR3 spells CASSFRGRYEQYF. In DNA, the CDR3 is TGTGCCAGCAGTTTTAGGGGAAGGTACGAGCAGTACTTC.

The CDR3 bases are TGCGCCAGCAGCTGGGCCCGGGACACTCGCACAGATACGCAGTATTTT. Protein: CASSWARDTRTDTQYF. The V gene is TRBV5-1, the J gene TRBJ2-3, with TRBD1 as a possible D gene (6 bases). The CDR3 length is 16 residues. V lost 3 bases and J lost 1, with 15 bases in between. Per the germline V gene, CDR1 is SGHRS and CDR2 is YFSETQ.

The chain has TRBV12-3 or TRBV12-4 and TRBJ2-3, with a tentative D call TRBD1 (6 bases). Trimming removed 3 bases from V and 6 bases from J, with 10 bases in between. The CDR3 loop spans 13 amino acids. In DNA form, the CDR3 reads TGTGCCAGCAGTTTGGGGGCCACGGATACGCAGTATTTT. This encodes CASSLGATDTQYF.

Only one count was recorded for this clone. The chain couples TRBV19 to TRBJ1-3; 8 bases are shared with TRBD1. This CDR3 spans 14 amino acids. V lost 6 bases and J lost 2; bases outside the gene matches: 3. CDR1 LNHDA and CDR2 SQIVND come from the germline V gene (reference sequence). CDR3 region: CASRKTGAGNTIYF. CDR3 DNA sequence: TGTGCCAGTAGAAAGACAGGGGCTGGAAACACCATATATTTT.

The rearrangement uses TRBV6-5 and TRBJ2-6; D unclear. V lost 7 bases to trimming and J lost 0 bases, with 7 bases between them. The CDR3 consists of 14 residues. Germline assignment: CDR1 MNHEY and CDR2 SVGAGI. Here the CDR3 DNA reads TGTGCCAGCATTTTTAGCTCTGGGGCCAACGTCCTGACTTTC. Its translation is CASIFSSGANVLTF.

This clone occurred a few times. The V call is TRBV11-1, the J call TRBJ2-2, with TRBD2 matching 8 bases. Losses at the gene ends were 0 bases for V and 2 bases for J; bases not matched to a gene: 8. The CDR3 spans 18 residues. The germline V gene encodes CDR1 SGHAT and CDR2 FQDESV (reference sequence). The CDR3: CASSLALGGGTNTGELFF. In DNA, the CDR3 is TGTGCCAGCAGCTTAGCGCTGGGCGGGGGGACAAACACCGGGGAGCTGTTTTTT. The full variable domain, completed using reference TRBV11-1 and TRBJ2-2, is EAEVAQSPRYKITEKSQAVAFWCDPISGHATLYWYRQILGQGPELLVQFQDESVVDDSQLPKDRFSAERLKGVDSTLKIQPAELGDSAMYLCASSLALGGGTNTGELFFGEGSRLTVL.

The J gene is TRBJ2-7, the V gene TRBV6-2 or TRBV6-3; perhaps TRBD2 as D (6 bases). The CDR3 sequence is 16 residues long. V dropped 6 bases and J dropped 7 bases, with 25 bases sitting between them. The germline gives CDR1 MNHEY, CDR2 SVGEGT. CDR3 sequence (DNA): TGTGCCAGCAGACCTCCACCTCGGGACGGAGGGTGGGAGCAGTACTTC. Amino acids: CASRPPPRDGGWEQYF.

The chain recombines TRBV14 with TRBJ1-1; 7 bases match TRBD1. This CDR3 has 14 residues. V lost 4 bases, J lost 5 bases, and 7 bases stayed unmatched. The germline V gene encodes CDR1 SGHDN and CDR2 FVKESK. This CDR3 reads CASSPYGTATEAFF. The CDR3 nucleotides read TGTGCCAGCAGCCCGTATGGGACAGCTACTGAAGCTTTCTTT.

The chain recombines TRBV5-4 with TRBJ2-1; TRBD2 matches at 7 bases. V lost 4 bases, J lost 6 bases, and 7 bases stayed unmatched. Germline loops: CDR1 SGHNT, CDR2 YYREEE (reference sequence). CDR3 length: 14 residues. CDR3 DNA: TGTGCCAGCAGCCAAGGACTAGTTGGCAATGAGCAGTTCTTC. This encodes CASSQGLVGNEQFF.

In DNA, the CDR3 is TGTGCCAGCAGCACGGCACAGGGTGACTATGGCTACACCTTC. This codes for CASSTAQGDYGYTF. V is TRBV5-6 and J is TRBJ1-2, with D tentatively TRBD1 (6 bases). CDR1 and CDR2 from the germline V gene are SGHDT and YYEEEE. Trimming stripped 4 bases from V and 3 bases from J, with 13 bases between. This CDR3 contains 14 residues.

This clone was seen more than once but under ten times. This chain uses TRBV2 with TRBJ2-2; 12 positions match TRBD2. J gave up 7 bases and V 3 bases, and 3 bases lay outside the gene matches. The length of the CDR3 is 15 residues. Looked up from germline, CDR1 is SNHLY and CDR2 is FYNNEI. The CDR3 DNA reads as TGTGCCAGCAGTGATAGGACTAGCGGGATCGGGGAGCTGTTTTTT. As protein: CASSDRTSGIGELFF.

The chain joins TRBV27 to TRBJ2-1; the match to TRBD2 covers 10 bases. V was pared by 6 bases and J by 2 bases, with 1 base of the junction left unmatched. The CDR3 consists of 14 residues. The V gene's germline CDR1 is MNHEY and CDR2 SMNVEV (reference sequence). CDR3 nucleotide sequence: TGTGCCAGCAGGAGCGGGGGGGCCTACAATGAGCAGTTCTTC. Residues: CASRSGGAYNEQFF.

This clone was seen once. The chain links TRBV12-3 or TRBV12-4 to TRBJ2-7; possible D gene TRBD1, 6 bases. V dropped 5 bases and J dropped 6 bases, with 11 bases sitting between them. The CDR3 is 12 amino acids. CDR3 DNA sequence: TGTGCCAGCAGTGTCGGGACAAGCGAGCAGTACTTC. Its protein product is CASSVGTSEQYF.

The genes are TRBV19 and TRBJ2-2; 7 bases fit TRBD2. Trimming took 1 base from V and 2 from J; bases not matched to a gene: 4. The CDR3 totals 16 residues. Germline V lookup: CDR1 LNHDA, CDR2 SQIVND (reference sequence). CDR3 in amino acids: CASSIASSGNTGELFF. In nucleotides, the CDR3 is TGTGCCAGTAGTATAGCTTCTAGCGGAAACACCGGGGAGCTGTTTTTT.

The chain combines TRBV3-1 (or the pseudogene TRBV3-2) with TRBJ2-1, with TRBD2 identical over 13 bases. Trimming took 7 bases from V and 9 from J; bases not matched to a gene: 6. Germline V gives CDR1 LGHDT, CDR2 YNNKEL (reference sequence). The CDR3 runs to 14 residues. The CDR3, as DNA: TGTGCCAGCACCGGACTAGCGGGGGATGCTGAGCAGTTCTTC. It translates to CASTGLAGDAEQFF.

The CDR3 loop reads CASSAGSSYNEQFF. CDR3 in DNA: TGCGCCAGCAGCGCCGGTAGCTCCTACAATGAGCAGTTCTTC. The J gene is TRBJ2-1, the V gene TRBV5-1, with unresolved D. The CDR3 runs to 14 residues. Germline V gene sequence: CDR1 SGHRS, CDR2 YFSETQ. V lost 4 bases to trimming and J lost 0 bases, with 8 bases between them.

This chain uses TRBV19 with TRBJ2-1; 12 bases match TRBD1. The V segment lost 3 bases and the J segment 8 bases; nucleotides outside the gene matches: 11. Germline V lookup: CDR1 LNHDA, CDR2 SQIVND (reference sequence). CDR3 length equals 17 residues. The CDR3 DNA sequence: TGTGCCAGTAGTATCGGTGGGGCGGGACAGGGGGCCTATGAGCAGTTCTTC. It encodes CASSIGGAGQGAYEQFF.